The 12 T cell receptor beta chains below all came from one sample that was sequenced in a study of blood T cell repertoires in COVID-19 (dated by TCRdb to about 2020). The method was the immunoSEQ multiplex PCR assay. This is the immuneACCESS table as TCRdb keeps it, with only in-frame sequences that have V and J called. A part of the clones is gone; compared with another copy, unresolved V genes explain less than half, and the rest is unexplained. Present in this sample are about 410,000 clones, approximately 91% of which were seen just once. The ten biggest clones cover 1.5% to 1.7% of the sample. Sequenced: peripheral blood. The receptors were sampled from a woman aged 40 to 49 with COVID-19, enrolled during active disease.

The chain recombines TRBV29-1 with TRBJ2-2, with TRBD1 as a possible D gene (7 bases). Germline V gene data show CDR1 as SQVTM and CDR2 as ANQGSEA. V lost 2 bases to trimming and J lost 7 bases, with 20 bases between them. This CDR3 is 16 amino acids long. The chain's CDR3 is CSVEKYEGAGSGELFF. The CDR3 DNA reads TGCAGCGTTGAAAAGTATGAGGGGGCCGGGAGCGGGGAGCTGTTTTTT.

This sequence joins TRBV18 and TRBJ1-5; D might be TRBD1 (5 bases). The CDR3 totals 15 residues. Looked up from germline, CDR1 is KGHSH and CDR2 is LQKENI. The germline V and J ends were trimmed by 3 bases and 9 bases, with 18 bases remaining between them. The CDR3 reads CASSPQGLGGTPQHF. For the CDR3, the DNA is TGTGCCAGCTCACCCCAGGGCCTCGGGGGTACGCCCCAGCATTTT.

A single count supports this clone. This chain uses TRBV28 with TRBJ1-1; D uncertain. The CDR3 spans 13 residues. Germline V gene lookup returns CDR1 MDHEN and CDR2 SYDVKM. Trimming pared 6 bases from V and 7 bases from J, leaving 15 bases between. For the CDR3, the DNA is TGTGCCAGCAGCCTCCTAAGCCCGCTTGAAGCTTTCTTT. This codes for CASSLLSPLEAFF.

The V and J genes are TRBV27 and TRBJ1-3; TRBD1 agrees at 8 bases. The CDR3 extends over 19 amino acids. J gave up 0 bases and V 10 bases, and 20 bases lay outside the gene matches. Germline V gives CDR1 MNHEY, CDR2 SMNVEV (reference sequence). The CDR3 DNA is TGTGCCAACGCCGCCAGGGACAGGACCATAAGTGTCTCTGGAAACACCATATATTTT. Encoded protein: CANAARDRTISVSGNTIYF.

The rearrangement links TRBV5-6 to TRBJ2-1; the match to TRBD2 covers 7 bases. This CDR3 has 14 residues. CDR1 SGHDT and CDR2 YYEEEE come from the germline V gene. The trim removed 4 bases at V and 6 bases at J, leaving 7 bases unmatched. CDR3 in amino acids: CASSPGLVVNEQFF. Written as DNA, the CDR3 is TGTGCCAGCAGCCCCGGACTAGTAGTCAATGAGCAGTTCTTC.

This sequence joins TRBV4-3 and TRBJ1-2; 7 nucleotides align to TRBD1. Germline trimming cut 0 bases from V and 7 bases from J; bases unmatched to any gene: 2. This CDR3 is built from 13 residues. In germline, CDR1 is LGHNA, CDR2 YSLEER. CDR3 nucleotides: TGCGCCAGCAGCCAAGATCAGGGGGGTGGCTACACCTTC. This translates into CASSQDQGGGYTF.

This sequence joins TRBV3-1 (or the pseudogene TRBV3-2) and TRBJ2-2; 8 bases are shared with TRBD2. CDR1 and CDR2 from the germline V gene are LGHDT and YNNKEL (reference sequence). This CDR3 is built from 17 residues. J gave up 5 bases and V 3 bases, and 11 bases lay outside the gene matches. CDR3 bases: TGTGCCAGCAGCCACGGACCGGGTGGACTAGCAACCGGGGAGCTGTTTTTT. It translates to CASSHGPGGLATGELFF.

The J gene is TRBJ2-1, the V gene TRBV29-1; a possible D gene is TRBD2 (6 bases). This CDR3 contains 18 residues. CDR1 is SQVTM, CDR2 ANQGSEA, per germline. Trimming pared 4 bases from V and 2 bases from J, leaving 24 bases between. The CDR3 here is CSVGSGVWAGGPYNEQFF. The DNA of the CDR3 is TGCAGCGTTGGGTCGGGGGTCTGGGCTGGAGGACCCTACAATGAGCAGTTCTTC.

This clone is a singleton in its sample. The CDR3 sequence: CASSFRTPAYEQYF. For the CDR3, the DNA is TGTGCCAGCAGCTTCCGGACACCAGCCTACGAGCAGTACTTC. This chain links TRBV11-2 with TRBJ2-7; perhaps TRBD1 as D (5 bases). V lost 3 bases and J lost 2, with 11 bases in between. Germline CDR1 and CDR2: SGHAT and FQNNGV. This CDR3 spans 14 amino acids.

DNA for the CDR3: TGCAGCGTTGGTCGGGGGTCGTGGGGCGGGGAGCTGTTTTTT. This codes for CSVGRGSWGGELFF. The V and J genes are TRBV29-1 and TRBJ2-2, with a possible D match to TRBD2 (6 bases). CDR1 and CDR2 (germline): SQVTM, ANQGSEA. The CDR3 loop spans 14 amino acids. V lost 4 bases and J 7 bases, leaving 16 bases between the germline ends.

This chain links TRBV28 with TRBJ1-2; TRBD1 agrees at 9 bases. In germline, CDR1 is MDHEN, CDR2 SYDVKM. CDR3 length: 16 amino acids. V was clipped by 2 bases and J by 8 bases; unmatched bases: 12. The CDR3 is CASSLSMDGQGKGYTF. The CDR3 DNA reads as TGTGCCAGCAGTTTAAGTATGGACGGACAGGGGAAAGGCTACACCTTC.

The chain uses TRBV5-6 and TRBJ1-2; 8 bases match TRBD1. V was pared by 2 bases and J by 0 bases, with 9 bases of the junction left unmatched. Per germline, CDR1 SGHDT and CDR2 YYEEEE. This CDR3 region has 17 residues. The DNA of the CDR3 is TGTGCCAGCAGCTTTGACAGGGGTAGTATAGCTAACTATGGCTACACCTTC. It yields the protein CASSFDRGSIANYGYTF.